The sequence of this TCR beta chain was determined in a study of blood T cell repertoires in COVID-19. The CDR3 has 18 amino acids. Unmatched junction bases numbered 10, after V lost 1 base and J lost 6 bases. Germline CDR1 reads SGHDN; CDR2 reads FVKESK. Libraries were prepared by immunoSEQ multiplex PCR; TCRdb keeps only in-frame clonotypes and omits some of them. The repertoire consists of roughly 150,000 clones, with 80% to 85% occurring once and the leading ten covering around 9.9%. This TCR derives from a man in his 70s with active or convalescent COVID-19. The gene calls are TRBV14 and TRBJ2-1; 12 bases match TRBD2. The sequencing sample was made of peripheral blood. The CDR3 coding sequence is TGTGCCAGCAGCCAAGCTGTCAGACTAGCGGGAGCCGGCAATGAGCAGTTCTTC. Encoded protein: CASSQAVRLAGAGNEQFF.